One and the same sample provided the 7 T cell receptor beta chains below, sequenced in a study of CD8+ T cells in alopecia areata. Sequencing relied on a cDNA template that was reverse transcribed from extracted RNA. Using immunoSEQ multiplex PCR, the repertoire was profiled, and TCRdb retains in-frame clones only, with some absent. Of around 60,000 clones in the sample, about 45% were seen once. Treatment in this sample: oral pan-JAK inhibitor, 5-10 mg twice daily. Sample: CD8+ T cells sorted from blood, taken between weeks 36 and 40, from a patient treated with tofacitinib. These receptors were taken from a human donor with alopecia areata.

The gene calls are TRBV18 and TRBJ2-1, with TRBD2 matching over 7 bases. With 4 bases clipped from V and 3 bases from J, the junction kept 6 bases outside the gene matches. Germline CDR1 and CDR2: KGHSH and LQKENI. The CDR3 totals 15 residues. The DNA for the CDR3 is TGTGCCAGCTCACGTATAGCGGGTGACTACAATGAGCAGTTCTTC. Its protein product is CASSRIAGDYNEQFF. Using reference TRBV18 and TRBJ2-1 for the parts outside the CDR3, the full variable domain is NAGVMQNPRHLVRRRGQEARLRCSPMKGHSHVYWYRQLPEEGLKFMVYLQKENIIDESGMPKERFSAEFPKEGPSILRIQQVVRGDSAAYFCASSRIAGDYNEQFFGPGTRLTVL.

The rearrangement uses TRBV29-1 and TRBJ2-5; TRBD2 matches at 11 bases. Germline-derived CDR1 and CDR2 are SQVTM and ANQGSEA. The CDR3 covers 14 residues. The ends lost 6 bases at V and 4 bases at J; junction bases unmatched: 7. Written as DNA, the CDR3 is TGCAGCGTCGTTATAGGGACTAGCGGAGAGACCCAGTACTTC. Its protein is CSVVIGTSGETQYF.

The chain is built from TRBV7-2 and TRBJ2-7; D remains ambiguous. The CDR3 is 15 amino acids. Germline V CDR1 and CDR2: SGHTA, FQGNSA. Trimming pared 4 bases from V and 2 bases from J, leaving 15 bases between. The DNA for the CDR3 is TGTGCCAGCAGCTCTTTTCTCCGGCGAACCTACGAGCAGTACTTC. Translation: CASSSFLRRTYEQYF.

In this sample, this clone turned up a few times. The CDR3 here is CASSADDYNEQFF. The CDR3 nucleotides are TGTGCCAGCAGCGCGGACGACTACAATGAGCAGTTCTTC. The genes are TRBV9 and TRBJ2-1; no reliable D call. Germline loops: CDR1 SGDLS, CDR2 YYNGEE. V was trimmed by 3 bases and J by 3 bases, leaving 7 bases between them. This CDR3 is 13 amino acids long.

The chain has TRBV29-1 and TRBJ2-7; weak D call: TRBD1 (5 bases). Germline values: CDR1 SQVTM, CDR2 ANQGSEA. This CDR3 spans 13 amino acids. CDR3 protein: CSMRTPSSYEQYF. The DNA for the CDR3 is TGCAGTATGAGGACACCGAGCTCCTACGAGCAGTACTTC.

This clone was observed a handful of times. The rearrangement links TRBV5-1 to TRBJ1-2; D gene uncertain. Per germline, CDR1 SGHRS and CDR2 YFSETQ. The CDR3 has 15 residues. Between the trimmed V and J ends, which lost 0 bases and 1 base, there was a span of 10 bases. The CDR3 DNA sequence: TGCGCCAGCAGCTTGGTCGGGCGGATTAACTATGGCTACACCTTC. Translating it yields CASSLVGRINYGYTF.

This clone came up a few times. The rearrangement joins TRBV14 to TRBJ2-1; no clear D gene. Germline CDR1 SGHDN, CDR2 FVKESK. Trimming stripped 1 base from V and 9 bases from J, with 13 bases between. CDR3 length: 14 amino acids. As DNA, the CDR3 is TGTGCCAGCAGCCAAGTGTCTCTGATCAGTGAGCAGTTCTTC. Translating gives CASSQVSLISEQFF.